This T cell receptor (beta chain) is from a study of shared clonotypes between healthy human individuals. CD8 cells regarded as naive lacked CD45RO, were positively chosen for CCR7, and omitted terminally differentiated effector memory CD45RA+ cells. Using immunoSEQ multiplex PCR, the repertoire was profiled, and TCRdb retains in-frame clones only, with some absent. In the table there are around 2.1 million clones, 85% to 95% of which are singletons. The CDR3 runs 12 residues. The germline CDR1 and CDR2 sequences are SEHNR and FQNEAQ (reference sequence). V lost 5 bases and J lost 8, with 11 bases in between.

The TCR was taken from a man between 18 and 29 years old in good health. Some clones in this sample may be carry-over from other donors' samples. The chain uses TRBV7-9 and TRBJ2-3; maybe TRBD2 (5 bases). Material for sequencing was naive CD8+ T cells from PBMCs. The CDR3 spells CASSPGFGTQYF. The CDR3 DNA is TGTGCCAGCAGCCCGGGGTTCGGTACGCAGTATTTT. The whole variable domain, filled in from reference TRBV7-9 and TRBJ2-3, reads DTGVSQNPRHKITKRGQNVTFRCDPISEHNRLYWYRQTLGQGPEFLTYFQNEAQLEKSRLLSDRFSAERPKGSFSTLEIQRTEQGDSAMYLCASSPGFGTQYFGPGTRLTVL.